The sequence of this T cell receptor beta chain was determined in a study of cytomegalovirus exposure and HLA in healthy donors. Findings of the study overall: Most of the TCR beta V segments (in an earlier analysis) were productive either about 87% or about 30% of the time. Later on, a genetic analysis was performed. It linked a missense variant in DCLRE1C with V- and J-gene trimming of TCR beta.

This clone has just one count. Its antigen is currently unknown. Donors likely had unrecorded immune exposures despite being nominally healthy when sampled. It was with 60 Vbeta and 13 Jbeta primers that the PCR ran. TCRdb's table, derived via immunoSEQ multiplex PCR, lists solely in-frame clones and lacks some. The table records some 170,000 clones, just under 80% of them present only once. CDR3 length: 15 amino acids. V was trimmed by 7 bases and J by 4 bases, leaving 19 bases between them. Germline CDR1 MDHEN, CDR2 SYDVKM. The sequence was collected from a female donor in good health and CMV-seronegative. Sequencing was performed on PBMCs. The chain uses TRBV28 and TRBJ1-2; D call uncertain. The CDR3 nucleotides read TGTGCCAGCAAACCTAATCGTCCGGTGTTCTATGGCTACACCTTC. This sequence encodes CASKPNRPVFYGYTF.